This TCR beta chain was observed in a study of shared clonotypes between healthy human individuals. Positive CCR7 selection of CD45RO-negative cells yielded the naive CD8 cells, and terminally differentiated effector memory CD45RA+ cells were excluded. The CDR3 contains 15 residues. Germline CDR1 reads MGHRA; CDR2 reads YSYEKL. V dropped 6 bases and J dropped 4; count of bases not matched to a gene: 6. The assay was immunoSEQ multiplex PCR, and TCRdb's table has in-frame clones only and misses some. The sample lists millions of clones, about 95% occurring once. The sequenced sample was naive CD8+ T cells sorted from blood. This chain connects TRBV4-1 to TRBJ2-7, with 13 bases lining up with TRBD2. The TCR was taken from a man younger than 30 in good health. CDR3: CASSHKLAGGYEQYF. The DNA for the CDR3 is TGCGCCAGCAGTCATAAACTAGCGGGAGGGTACGAGCAGTACTTC.